Listed below are T cell receptor beta chains from one sample, sequenced in a study of technical replicates of blood from several donors. Profiled with immunoSEQ multiplex PCR; TCRdb holds only in-frame clones, not every one. The repertoire holds 55,000 to 75,000 clones, with 86% as singletons. The sample taken for sequencing was PBMCs. The receptors originated from a human donor in good health. Some clones in this sample may be carry-over from other donors' samples. CDR3s include the opening cysteine and the closing phenylalanine or tryptophan. Fields, in order: D gene, clone size, J gene, V gene, CDR3 DNA, CDR3 protein. D genes are given only for firm matches. Where a row states a size, it is once, few, many or the class of an expanded clone; other rows omit it.

D gene: NA
clone size: NA
J gene: TRBJ2-7
V gene: TRBV4-3
CDR3 DNA: TGCGCCAGCAGCCAAGTGTCGGGGGTCGAGCAGTACTTC
CDR3 protein: CASSQVSGVEQYF

D gene: TRBD2
clone size: once
J gene: TRBJ2-7
V gene: TRBV4-1
CDR3 DNA: TGCGCCAGCAGCCCCCGGGGGGGGCTGAGTGTCTACGAGCAGTACTTC
CDR3 protein: CASSPRGGLSVYEQYF

D gene: TRBD1
clone size: once
J gene: TRBJ1-6
V gene: TRBV4-3
CDR3 DNA: TGCGCCAGCAGCCAAACGGGACAGAAGCATTCACCCCTCCACTTT
CDR3 protein: CASSQTGQKHSPLHF

D gene: TRBD1
clone size: NA
J gene: TRBJ2-6
V gene: TRBV5-4
CDR3 DNA: TGTGCCAGCAGCCCGCCGGGACAGACAATATCTGGGGCCAACGTCCTGACTTTC
CDR3 protein: CASSPPGQTISGANVLTF

D gene: NA
clone size: NA
J gene: TRBJ2-7
V gene: TRBV5-4
CDR3 DNA: TGTGCCAGCAGCTCCGCCCGAGTGGTAACTGGCGAGCAGTACTTC
CDR3 protein: CASSSARVVTGEQYF

D gene: TRBD1
clone size: NA
J gene: TRBJ1-6
V gene: TRBV9
CDR3 DNA: TGTGCCAGCAGCGGTCGGACAGGGGGTAATTCACCCCTCCACTTT
CDR3 protein: CASSGRTGGNSPLHF

D gene: NA
clone size: few
J gene: TRBJ1-1
V gene: TRBV7-9
CDR3 DNA: TGTGCCAGCAGCTTACGAGCGAACACTGAAGCTTTCTTT
CDR3 protein: CASSLRANTEAFF

D gene: NA
clone size: NA
J gene: TRBJ1-4
V gene: TRBV7-8
CDR3 DNA: TGTGCCAGCAGCCCCGACGGATACACAGCAACTAATGAAAAACTGTTTTTT
CDR3 protein: CASSPDGYTATNEKLFF

D gene: TRBD1
clone size: NA
J gene: TRBJ1-2
V gene: TRBV4-1
CDR3 DNA: TGCGCCAGCAGCCAAGGGCCATGGGACAGAGCCAACTATGGCTACACCTTC
CDR3 protein: CASSQGPWDRANYGYTF

D gene: TRBD1
clone size: NA
J gene: TRBJ2-5
V gene: TRBV4-3
CDR3 DNA: TGCGCCAGCAGCCAAGATCTGGGTTATGGACAGGGGGCCCCCTTGCAGGAGACCCAGTACTTC
CDR3 protein: CASSQDLGYGQGAPLQETQYF

D gene: NA
clone size: few
J gene: TRBJ1-6
V gene: TRBV9
CDR3 DNA: TGTGCCAGCAGCGTAGACCAGGCACCTAATTCACCCCTCCACTTT
CDR3 protein: CASSVDQAPNSPLHF

D gene: TRBD2
clone size: NA
J gene: TRBJ2-7
V gene: TRBV5-4
CDR3 DNA: TGTGCCAGCAGCCATAGGGACGCGGGAGTCTACGAGCAGTACTTC
CDR3 protein: CASSHRDAGVYEQYF

D gene: NA
clone size: NA
J gene: TRBJ2-3
V gene: TRBV5-4
CDR3 DNA: TGTGCCAGCAGCTTGGTGAGGGATACGCAGTATTTT
CDR3 protein: CASSLVRDTQYF

D gene: TRBD2
clone size: NA
J gene: TRBJ2-3
V gene: TRBV7-2
CDR3 DNA: TGTGCCAGCAGCCCTAGCGGGAGTAGAACAGATACGCAGTATTTT
CDR3 protein: CASSPSGSRTDTQYF

D gene: NA
clone size: NA
J gene: TRBJ2-7
V gene: TRBV30
CDR3 DNA: TGTGCCTGGGACAGGAGCTCCTACGAGCAGTACTTC
CDR3 protein: CAWDRSSYEQYF

D gene: TRBD1
clone size: NA
J gene: TRBJ1-2
V gene: TRBV29-1
CDR3 DNA: TGCAGCGTTGAGGGGGACAGGGGAAACTATGGCTACACCTTC
CDR3 protein: CSVEGDRGNYGYTF

D gene: TRBD1
clone size: NA
J gene: TRBJ1-1
V gene: TRBV18
CDR3 DNA: TGTGCCAGCTCACGGGGACAGGGGGACACTGAAGCTTTCTTT
CDR3 protein: CASSRGQGDTEAFF

D gene: TRBD2
clone size: NA
J gene: TRBJ2-2
V gene: TRBV7-3
CDR3 DNA: TGTGCCAGCAGCTTTTCCTCGGGGGGGCAAGGCGGGGAGCTGTTTTTT
CDR3 protein: CASSFSSGGQGGELFF

D gene: NA
clone size: NA
J gene: TRBJ2-3
V gene: TRBV4-3
CDR3 DNA: TGCGCCAGCAGCCCGGGGTTGGGGGCTACCACAGATACGCAGTATTTT
CDR3 protein: CASSPGLGATTDTQYF

D gene: TRBD2
clone size: NA
J gene: TRBJ2-3
V gene: TRBV27
CDR3 DNA: TGTGCCAGCAGTTTATCGGGGACTAGCGGCACAGATACGCAGTATTTT
CDR3 protein: CASSLSGTSGTDTQYF

D gene: NA
clone size: NA
J gene: TRBJ1-6
V gene: TRBV4-3
CDR3 DNA: TGCGCCAGCAGCCAAGAGTCTGTTTCACCCCTCCACTTT
CDR3 protein: CASSQESVSPLHF

D gene: TRBD2
clone size: NA
J gene: TRBJ2-1
V gene: TRBV6-5
CDR3 DNA: TGTGCCAGCAGCCCCAGCGGGAGCTCCTACAATGAGCAGTTCTTC
CDR3 protein: CASSPSGSSYNEQFF

D gene: TRBD2
clone size: NA
J gene: TRBJ2-5
V gene: TRBV7-2
CDR3 DNA: TGTGCCAGCAGCTCGAACGGGGGGGCAAGAGAGACCCAGTACTTC
CDR3 protein: CASSSNGGARETQYF

D gene: NA
clone size: NA
J gene: TRBJ1-1
V gene: TRBV19
CDR3 DNA: TGTGCCAGTGGTACAGGATGGAACACTGAAGCTTTCTTT
CDR3 protein: CASGTGWNTEAFF

D gene: NA
clone size: NA
J gene: TRBJ1-4
V gene: TRBV18
CDR3 DNA: TGTGCCAGCTCACCCGACTCCTCCGCCGGTAATGAAAAACTGTTTTTT
CDR3 protein: CASSPDSSAGNEKLFF

D gene: TRBD2
clone size: once
J gene: TRBJ2-7
V gene: TRBV4-1
CDR3 DNA: TGCGCCAGCAGCCACAATGCGGGGGCCTACGAGCAGTACTTC
CDR3 protein: CASSHNAGAYEQYF